Shown below are 23 T cell receptor beta chains from a single sample sequenced in a study of T cells in Graves' hyperthyroidism and ophthalmopathy. TCR beta CDR3 regions were amplified from RNA. The TCR CDR3 first-round RT-PCR relied on the HTBI primer set. TCRdb reprocessed the multiplex PCR reads via MiXCR and lists one record per CDR3 protein. The data hold about 420,000 distinct CDR3 sequences, with roughly 15% observed a single time. Sequenced input: blood. These receptors originate from a woman younger than 30 with Graves' hyperthyroidism.

The chain uses TRBV2 and TRBJ2-5, with D hard to call. The germline V gene has CDR1 SNHLY and CDR2 FYNNEI. The CDR3 extends over 16 amino acids. The V end lost 0 bases, the J end lost 4 bases, and 15 bases lay between the germline ends. The CDR3 reads CASSEAAKLNRETQYF. CDR3 DNA: TGTGCCAGCAGTGAAGCGGCTAAGCTCAATCGAGAGACCCAGTACTTC.

The genes are TRBV5-6 and TRBJ1-2, with D uncertain. CDR1 SGHDT and CDR2 YYEEEE come from the germline V gene. The germline V and J ends were trimmed by 4 bases and 4 bases, with 5 bases remaining between them. CDR3 length equals 11 residues. The CDR3 protein is CASSISYGYTF. The CDR3, as DNA: TGTGCCAGCAGCATCAGCTATGGCTACACCTTC.

To note about this clonotype: This may arise from a read error, as a much more abundant clone is one base away. No conserved phenylalanine or tryptophan ends this CDR3, so it is likely a read error. The rearrangement uses TRBV28 and TRBJ2-2; possibly TRBD1 or TRBD2 for D (5 bases each). The CDR3 totals 14 residues. The V end was cut by 8 bases, the J end by 2 bases, with 12 bases between. Germline CDR1 MDHEN, CDR2 SYDVKM. This chain's CDR3 is CASDKGRNTGELFS. Here the CDR3 DNA reads TGTGCCAGCGACAAGGGACGTAACACCGGGGAGCTGTTTTCT.

This chain connects TRBV20-1 to TRBJ2-1; either TRBD1 or TRBD2 may fit D (6 bases each). Trimming stripped 6 bases from V and 12 bases from J, with 30 bases between. Germline V gives CDR1 DFQATT, CDR2 SNEGSKA (reference sequence). This CDR3 comprises 16 residues. CDR3 loop: CSAPALGGRGVHAQFF. CDR3 coding DNA: TGCAGTGCGCCGGCACTTGGGGGTAGGGGGGTTCATGCGCAGTTCTTC.

This chain links TRBV6-1 with TRBJ1-4; D may be TRBD1 (5 bases). Trimming left V 3 bases short and J 5 bases short, with 16 bases between. The CDR3 contains 16 residues. Germline V gene data show CDR1 as MNHNS and CDR2 as SASEGT. The CDR3 reads CASSDPGRAGNEKLFF. In DNA form, the CDR3 reads TGTGCCAGCAGTGATCCCGGGAGGGCAGGGAATGAAAAACTGTTTTTT.

This clonotype has only a few counts. The DNA for the CDR3 is TGCAGTGCTTCTGATACGGGACTAGTGGCCAAAAACATTCAGTACTTC. This gives the protein CSASDTGLVAKNIQYF. The V and J genes are TRBV20-1 and TRBJ2-4; TRBD2 matches at 8 bases. This CDR3 contains 16 residues. Looked up from germline, CDR1 is DFQATT and CDR2 is SNEGSKA (reference sequence). Losses at the gene ends were 5 bases for V and 1 base for J; bases not matched to a gene: 10.

The chain links TRBV2 to TRBJ1-5; no reliable D call. The germline V gene has CDR1 SNHLY and CDR2 FYNNEI. CDR3 length equals 13 residues. Deletions cut 5 bases from V and 5 bases from J, with 10 bases between. The CDR3 DNA follows: TGTGCCAGCAGTTTGAAGGGTCATCAGCCCCAGCATTTT. It is translated as CASSLKGHQPQHF.

This clonotype showed up many times. V is TRBV12-3 or TRBV12-4 and J is TRBJ1-5; no definite D call. CDR3 length: 15 amino acids. The V end lost 5 bases, the J end lost 0 bases, and 11 bases lay between the germline ends. The CDR3 DNA reads as TGTGCCAGCAGTACGGACCGGTATAGCAATCAGCCCCAGCATTTT. It specifies CASSTDRYSNQPQHF.

The chain recombines TRBV20-1 with TRBJ2-1, with D perhaps TRBD1 or TRBD2 (5 bases each). The CDR3 has 16 residues. Trimming shortened V by 5 bases and J by 1 base, and 18 bases separated the two germline ends. Germline V gene data show CDR1 as DFQATT and CDR2 as SNEGSKA (reference sequence). The CDR3 is CSAFGWGSQSYNEQFF. CDR3 nucleotides: TGCAGTGCTTTTGGGTGGGGGAGCCAATCCTACAATGAGCAGTTCTTC.

This clonotype was recorded many times. This chain uses TRBV9 with TRBJ2-7, with 14 bases identical to TRBD2. There are 16 residues in the CDR3. Germline CDR1 and CDR2: SGDLS and YYNGEE. Trimming at V came to 4 bases and at J to 5 bases, leaving 8 bases not matched to a gene. The chain's CDR3 is CASSIGTSGSQDEQYF. Written as DNA, the CDR3 is TGTGCCAGCAGCATCGGGACTAGCGGGAGTCAGGACGAGCAGTACTTC.

V and J are TRBV2 and TRBJ2-1; 16 bases line up with TRBD2. CDR1 is SNHLY and CDR2 is FYNNEI in the germline V gene. The CDR3 is 17 amino acids. V dropped 6 bases and J dropped 7; count of bases not matched to a gene: 9. The CDR3 DNA is TGTGCCAGCAGCCAGGGACTAGCGGGAGGGTCACGAAATGAGCAGTTCTTC. It is translated as CASSQGLAGGSRNEQFF.

This clonotype has ten or more counts. The chain is built from TRBV2 and TRBJ2-7, with D possibly matching TRBD1 (6 bases). The CDR3 contains 12 residues. V lost 6 bases, J lost 7 bases, and 13 bases lay in between. Per germline, CDR1 SNHLY and CDR2 FYNNEI. This chain's CDR3 is CASSVDRREQYF. The CDR3 DNA reads TGTGCCAGCAGCGTTGACAGGCGGGAGCAGTACTTC.

J is TRBJ2-7 and V is TRBV18; 11 bases map to TRBD2. The J segment lost 3 bases and the V segment lost 6 bases, leaving 10 bases of the junction unmatched. CDR3 size: 16 residues. Germline V gives CDR1 KGHSH, CDR2 LQKENI. The CDR3 here is CASSIAGGPPNYEQYF. DNA of the CDR3: TGTGCCAGCTCTATAGCGGGAGGGCCCCCCAACTACGAGCAGTACTTC.

This clonotype was counted at least ten times. The chain joins TRBV28 to TRBJ1-1; D is ambiguous. The germline V gene has CDR1 MDHEN and CDR2 SYDVKM. V lost 2 bases and J lost 1, with 8 bases in between. The CDR3 length is 14 residues. The CDR3 region is CASSLARQNTEAFF. In DNA, the CDR3 is TGTGCCAGCAGTTTAGCCAGACAGAACACTGAAGCTTTCTTT.

This clonotype was counted ten times or more. V is TRBV12-3 or TRBV12-4 and J is TRBJ2-1; 11 positions agree with TRBD2. This CDR3 has 15 amino acids. With V trimmed by 5 bases and J by 4 bases, 4 bases remained unmatched. The CDR3 region is CASSSSSGGYNEQFF. The DNA of the CDR3 is TGTGCCAGCAGTAGTTCTAGCGGGGGGTACAATGAGCAGTTCTTC.

Turning to this clonotype: This could be a read error, since a much larger clone is one nucleotide away. The genes are TRBV6-2 or TRBV6-3 and TRBJ2-6; no clear D gene. Germline V lookup: CDR1 MNHEY, CDR2 SVGEGT. There are 15 residues in the CDR3. Trimming shortened V by 11 bases and J by 1 base, and 15 bases separated the two germline ends. CDR3 protein: CASYAWVSGANVLTF. The CDR3, as DNA: TGTGCCTCCTACGCGTGGGTGTCTGGGGCCAACGTCCTGACTTTC.

The sample holds many counts of this clonotype. The CDR3 bases are TGTGCCAGCAGAACAAACACAGGGTTTTATGGGGAGACCCAGTACTTC. Translating gives CASRTNTGFYGETQYF. This chain links TRBV3-1 with TRBJ2-5, with D possibly matching TRBD1 (6 bases). Trimming cost V 6 bases and J 5 bases, with 22 bases left between them. CDR1 is LGHDT, CDR2 YNNKEL, per germline (reference sequence). The CDR3 consists of 16 residues.

V and J are TRBV2 and TRBJ1-1, with unresolved D. Trimming took off 0 bases at V and 4 bases at J, with 21 bases between the two ends. Germline assignment: CDR1 SNHLY and CDR2 FYNNEI. The CDR3 length is 18 residues. The CDR3 spells CASSEALLPRLGSTEAFF. CDR3 in DNA: TGTGCCAGCAGTGAAGCGCTTTTGCCCCGTTTGGGGTCCACTGAAGCTTTCTTT.

To note about this clonotype: A much bigger clone sits one base away, suggesting this may be a read error. This chain joins TRBV7-9 and TRBJ2-4, with D possibly matching TRBD2 (6 bases). The J call may be in error: the DNA end matches TRBJ2-1 better. CDR3 size: 15 residues. Germline CDR1 reads SEHNR; CDR2 reads FQNEAQ (reference sequence). The CDR3 reads CASSLVPGAKNIQFF. CDR3 DNA sequence: TGTGCCAGCAGCTTAGTCCCGGGAGCCAAAAACATTCAGTTCTTC.

This clonotype has at least ten counts. The rearrangement joins TRBV28 to TRBJ1-5; unclear D gene. Germline loops: CDR1 MDHEN, CDR2 SYDVKM. The CDR3 has 15 amino acids. The V end was cut by 4 bases, the J end by 2 bases, with 12 bases between. The CDR3 region is CASSSPVGGNQPQHF. CDR3 bases: TGTGCCAGCAGTTCCCCGGTTGGCGGCAATCAGCCCCAGCATTTT.

This clonotype has a count of ten or more. The chain links TRBV3-1 to TRBJ2-2, with 11 bases that match TRBD2. The ends lost 0 bases at V and 1 base at J; junction bases unmatched: 10. The germline V gene has CDR1 LGHDT and CDR2 YNNKEL (reference sequence). The CDR3 length is 20 residues. CDR3 in DNA: TGTGCCAGCAGCCAAGAGAGCCTCCCGGGACTAGCGGAGAACACCGGGGAGCTGTTTTTT. It yields the protein CASSQESLPGLAENTGELFF.

This clonotype was detected ten times or more. The rearrangement links TRBV5-1 to TRBJ1-5; TRBD1 matches 7 bases. The germline V gene encodes CDR1 SGHRS and CDR2 YFSETQ. CDR3 length: 13 amino acids. J was trimmed by 6 bases and V by 5 bases; bases with no gene match: 5. The CDR3 spells CASRTGDSQPQHF. For the CDR3, the DNA is TGCGCCAGCAGAACAGGGGATAGTCAGCCCCAGCATTTT.

V usage is TRBV28 and J usage is TRBJ2-3; 9 bases agree with TRBD1. V was pared by 4 bases and J by 5 bases, with 10 bases of the junction left unmatched. The CDR3 has 16 amino acids. Germline lookup yields CDR1 MDHEN and CDR2 SYDVKM. CDR3 nucleotide sequence: TGTGCCAGCAGTTCGTGGGGACAGGGAGGTGGAGATACGCAGTATTTT. Translating it yields CASSSWGQGGGDTQYF.